One and the same sample provided the 24 T cell receptor beta chains below, sequenced in a study of OX40 agonist ivuxolimab in advanced cancers. The method was immunoSEQ multiplex PCR; TCRdb's version includes in-frame clones alone and lacks a portion of them. The table has roughly 100,000 clones, around 90% seen once. The sample here was CD4+ or CD8+ T cells sorted from blood, taken in a trial of the OX40 agonist ivuxolimab. The receptors shown here come from an adult with an advanced solid tumor such as melanoma, head and neck, liver or kidney cancer.

This chain joins TRBV29-1 and TRBJ1-5; TRBD1 matches at 7 bases. V lost 1 base and J lost 7; bases outside the gene matches: 4. Germline CDR1 is SQVTM and CDR2 is ANQGSEA. The CDR3 consists of 13 residues. CDR3 nucleotides: TGCAGCGTTGAAGCCTCACAGGGGCAGCCCCAGCATTTT. This codes for CSVEASQGQPQHF.

This chain uses TRBV10-1 with TRBJ2-7, with D possibly TRBD1 on 5 matching bases. The V end was cut by 2 bases, the J end by 8 bases, with 22 bases between. This CDR3 comprises 16 residues. The germline V gene has CDR1 WNHNN and CDR2 SYGVQD (reference sequence). The CDR3 loop reads CASSETGTTTPLQQYF. For the CDR3, the DNA is TGCGCCAGCAGTGAGACAGGCACCACCACTCCTTTGCAGCAGTACTTC.

V and J are TRBV18 and TRBJ2-7; D call uncertain. There are 15 residues in the CDR3. The V gene's germline CDR1 is KGHSH and CDR2 LQKENI. V was cut by 6 bases and J by 5 bases, with 20 bases left in between. This chain's CDR3 is CASSPRSIVGDEQYF. CDR3 DNA sequence: TGTGCCAGCTCGCCCCGGTCGATCGTTGGCGACGAGCAGTACTTC.

The chain is built from TRBV18 and TRBJ1-1; tentatively, D is TRBD1 (5 bases). The ends were cut back, 4 bases at V and 4 bases at J, with 13 bases in the middle. Germline values: CDR1 KGHSH, CDR2 LQKENI. The CDR3 consists of 14 residues. CDR3 DNA sequence: TGTGCCAGCTCACATAGGGGTAGGGGCACTGAAGCTTTCTTT. Its protein is CASSHRGRGTEAFF. The full variable domain, rest sourced from reference TRBV18 and TRBJ1-1, is NAGVMQNPRHLVRRRGQEARLRCSPMKGHSHVYWYRQLPEEGLKFMVYLQKENIIDESGMPKERFSAEFPKEGPSILRIQQVVRGDSAAYFCASSHRGRGTEAFFGQGTRLTVV.

The V call is TRBV6-5, the J call TRBJ2-7; the match to TRBD1 covers 9 bases. Trimming took 6 bases from V and 5 from J; bases not matched to a gene: 2. The CDR3 sequence is 12 residues long. Germline CDR1 MNHEY, CDR2 SVGAGI. This CDR3 reads CASRTGGDEQYF. Written as DNA, the CDR3 is TGTGCCAGCAGGACAGGGGGGGACGAGCAGTACTTC.

V gene TRBV10-3 combines with J gene TRBJ2-3; the match to TRBD1 covers 7 bases. From germline, CDR1 is ENHRY and CDR2 SYGVKD. Trimming cost V 6 bases and J 4 bases; bases outside gene matches: 10. This CDR3 comprises 15 residues. DNA of the CDR3: TGTGCCATCAGGGACCGGGACAGTCCAGCAGATACGCAGTATTTT. Its translation: CAIRDRDSPADTQYF.

V and J are TRBV18 and TRBJ2-3; D ambiguous. This CDR3 is 16 amino acids long. V gave up 0 bases and J gave up 1 base, with 11 bases separating them. Germline lookup yields CDR1 KGHSH and CDR2 LQKENI. The CDR3 spells CASSPPSSSGTDTQYF. Here the CDR3 DNA reads TGTGCCAGCTCACCACCGTCCAGCAGCGGCACAGATACGCAGTATTTT.

The genes are TRBV19 and TRBJ1-3; no firm D call. This CDR3 comprises 13 residues. Germline CDR1 LNHDA, CDR2 SQIVND (reference sequence). Trimming took 10 bases from V and 2 from J, leaving 12 bases between them. The CDR3, as DNA: TGTGCCACCATCGAAGGAACTGGAAACACCATATATTTT. Protein: CATIEGTGNTIYF.

This clone was seen only once. The chain has TRBV13 and TRBJ1-2, with D maybe TRBD1 (5 bases). V was cut by 0 bases and J by 3 bases, with 8 bases left in between. From germline, CDR1 is PRHDT and CDR2 FYEKMQ (reference sequence). This CDR3 spans 14 amino acids. In DNA, the CDR3 is TGTGCCAGCAGCTTAGGCGACAGTGACTATGGCTACACCTTC. Translated, it gives CASSLGDSDYGYTF.

CDR3 sequence: CASSLAGGVLSPDTQYF. The CDR3 DNA sequence: TGCGCCAGCAGCTTGGCCGGCGGGGTTCTAAGTCCAGATACGCAGTATTTT. The chain uses TRBV5-1 and TRBJ2-3, with TRBD2 as a possible D gene (6 bases). This CDR3 has 17 residues. Trimming took off 0 bases at V and 4 bases at J, with 18 bases between the two ends. Germline-derived CDR1 and CDR2 are SGHRS and YFSETQ.

This rearrangement joins TRBV28 to TRBJ1-2, with 7 bases aligning to TRBD1. J gave up 8 bases and V 5 bases, and 11 bases lay outside the gene matches. Germline lookup yields CDR1 MDHEN and CDR2 SYDVKM. The CDR3 contains 14 residues. For the CDR3, the DNA is TGTGCCAGCAGTCCAGCACAGGGGTTCAGGGGCTACACCTTC. It yields the protein CASSPAQGFRGYTF.

The chain links TRBV19 to TRBJ2-5; perhaps TRBD1 as D (7 bases). The CDR3 runs 15 residues. Germline loops: CDR1 LNHDA, CDR2 SQIVND (reference sequence). Trimming cost V 6 bases and J 4 bases, with 18 bases left between them. As DNA, the CDR3 is TGTGCCAGTAGGAGACAGGGAGGATTTTCAGAGACCCAGTACTTC. Protein sequence: CASRRQGGFSETQYF.

V gene TRBV2 combines with J gene TRBJ1-4; a weak D match, TRBD1 (5 bases). Germline values: CDR1 SNHLY, CDR2 FYNNEI. The CDR3 totals 14 residues. V dropped 8 bases and J dropped 5 bases, with 15 bases sitting between them. CDR3 bases: TGTGCCAGCGCGGCCGGGACGCCGAATGAAAAACTGTTTTTT. Its protein product is CASAAGTPNEKLFF. The variable domain in full, with the rest retrieved from reference TRBV2 and TRBJ1-4, is EPEVTQTPSHQVTQMGQEVILRCVPISNHLYFYWYRQILGQKVEFLVSFYNNEISEKSEIFDDQFSVERPDGSNFTLKIRSTKLEDSAMYFCASAAGTPNEKLFFGSGTQLSVL.

Regarding this clone: Relative to the germline gene, one junction end is altered; a read error may explain this. The J gene is TRBJ1-6, the V gene TRBV4-2, with TRBD1 matching over 7 bases. This CDR3 spans 14 amino acids. In germline, CDR1 is LGHNA, CDR2 YNFKEQ. The CDR3 nucleotides read TGTGCCAGCAGCCAAGGGGACAGAGAATCACCCCCCCACTTT. Translation: CASSQGDRESPPHF.

For the CDR3, the DNA is TGTGCCAGTAGTCCCTACGGGGGGCGAGACACTGAAGCTTTCTTT. Translated, it gives CASSPYGGRDTEAFF. This chain uses TRBV19 with TRBJ1-1; TRBD1 might be the D (6 bases). CDR1 LNHDA and CDR2 SQIVND come from the germline V gene (reference sequence). The CDR3 is made up of 15 amino acids. Trimming left V 5 bases short and J 3 bases short, with 16 bases between.

The table lists this clone with a count of one. The genes are TRBV18 and TRBJ1-1, with 7 positions matching TRBD1. This CDR3 contains 13 residues. Germline V lookup: CDR1 KGHSH, CDR2 LQKENI. V shed 4 bases, J shed 1 base, and the junction held 0 bases outside the gene matches. In DNA, the CDR3 is TGTGCCAGCTCACGGGACAGGAACACTGAAGCTTTCTTT. The encoded protein is CASSRDRNTEAFF.

This clone was observed a single time. This chain links TRBV7-8 with TRBJ2-3; D remains ambiguous. The CDR3 extends over 18 amino acids. Germline CDR1 reads SGHVS; CDR2 reads FQNEAQ. V dropped 2 bases and J dropped 0 bases, with 18 bases sitting between them. CDR3 region: CASSLTNIWAYSTDTQYF. The CDR3 nucleotides are TGTGCCAGCAGCTTAACAAACATCTGGGCCTATAGCACAGATACGCAGTATTTT.

J is TRBJ1-2 and V is TRBV28, with a weak D call TRBD1 (5 bases). The CDR3 has 15 residues. Germline V lookup: CDR1 MDHEN, CDR2 SYDVKM. Trimming removed 8 bases at V and 8 bases at J, with 24 bases between. CDR3 sequence reads: CASAQGTPRVGGYTF. The CDR3 DNA reads as TGTGCCAGCGCCCAAGGCACCCCCAGGGTGGGCGGCTACACCTTC.

This rearrangement joins TRBV19 to TRBJ2-3; D perhaps matches TRBD2 (5 bases). The CDR3 consists of 15 residues. V dropped 3 bases and J dropped 0 bases, with 10 bases sitting between them. Germline assignment: CDR1 LNHDA and CDR2 SQIVND (reference sequence). The CDR3 loop is CASSISGFSTDTQYF. The DNA of the CDR3 is TGTGCCAGTAGTATCTCGGGATTTAGCACAGATACGCAGTATTTT.

The chain carries TRBV5-4 and TRBJ1-3; 7 bases are shared with TRBD1. The length of the CDR3 is 14 residues. The ends lost 4 bases at V and 2 bases at J; junction bases unmatched: 3. Germline CDR1 is SGHNT and CDR2 is YYREEE (reference sequence). The CDR3 region has the DNA TGTGCCAGCAGCGCGGGACAGCCTGGAAACACCATATATTTT. The encoded protein is CASSAGQPGNTIYF. The variable domain in full, completed from reference TRBV5-4 and TRBJ1-3, reads ETGVTQSPTHLIKTRGQQVTLRCSSQSGHNTVSWYQQALGQGPQFIFQYYREEENGRGNFPPRFSGLQFPNYSSELNVNALELDDSALYLCASSAGQPGNTIYFGEGSWLTVV.

The chain has TRBV6-5 and TRBJ1-5; 8 nucleotides align to TRBD1. The CDR3 is 15 amino acids. Germline V gene sequence: CDR1 MNHEY, CDR2 SVGAGI. With V trimmed by 8 bases and J by 2 bases, 8 bases remained unmatched. The CDR3 region has the DNA TGTGCCAGCGGCCTCACGACAGGGGGCAATCAGCCCCAGCATTTT. Protein: CASGLTTGGNQPQHF.

The chain recombines TRBV7-8 with TRBJ1-1; D is unresolved. The CDR3 runs 12 residues. Germline V lookup: CDR1 SGHVS, CDR2 FQNEAQ. V lost 0 bases, J lost 8 bases, and 7 bases lay in between. CDR3 sequence reads: CASSLARLEAFF. The CDR3 coding sequence is TGTGCCAGCAGCTTAGCAAGACTGGAAGCTTTCTTT.

The genes are TRBV11-1 and TRBJ1-3; D gene uncertain. From germline, CDR1 is SGHAT and CDR2 FQDESV (reference sequence). CDR3 length: 15 residues. The V end lost 2 bases, the J end lost 0 bases, and 8 bases lay between the germline ends. The DNA of the CDR3 is TGTGCCAGCAGCTTAATGGAATCCTCTGGAAACACCATATATTTT. Protein product: CASSLMESSGNTIYF.

The chain recombines TRBV19 with TRBJ2-2, with D possibly TRBD2 on 7 matching bases. In germline, CDR1 is LNHDA, CDR2 SQIVND (reference sequence). The CDR3 has 16 residues. Trimming stripped 5 bases from V and 5 bases from J, with 18 bases between. CDR3 nucleotides: TGTGCCAGTAGTCATGGGGGGGCTTTTAGGACCGGGGAGCTGTTTTTT. Translated, it gives CASSHGGAFRTGELFF.